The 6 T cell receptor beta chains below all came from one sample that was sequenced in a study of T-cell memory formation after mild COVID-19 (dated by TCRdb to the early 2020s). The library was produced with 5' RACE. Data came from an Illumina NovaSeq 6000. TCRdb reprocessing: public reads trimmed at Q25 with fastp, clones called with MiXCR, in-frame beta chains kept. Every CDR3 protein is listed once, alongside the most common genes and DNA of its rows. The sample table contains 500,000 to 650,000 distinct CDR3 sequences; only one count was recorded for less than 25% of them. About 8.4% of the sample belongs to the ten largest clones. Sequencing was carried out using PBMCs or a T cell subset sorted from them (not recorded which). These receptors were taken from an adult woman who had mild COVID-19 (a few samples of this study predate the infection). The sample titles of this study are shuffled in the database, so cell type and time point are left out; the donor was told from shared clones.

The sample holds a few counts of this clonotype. The CDR3 bases are TGTGCCAGCAGCCCATCGGGACAGCTCTCTGGAAACACCATATATTTT. Translation: CASSPSGQLSGNTIYF. The genes are TRBV7-8 and TRBJ1-3; 7 bases agree with TRBD1. The CDR3 contains 16 residues. Trimming removed 5 bases from V and 0 bases from J; junction bases left unmatched: 7. Germline CDR1 reads SGHVS; CDR2 reads FQNEAQ.

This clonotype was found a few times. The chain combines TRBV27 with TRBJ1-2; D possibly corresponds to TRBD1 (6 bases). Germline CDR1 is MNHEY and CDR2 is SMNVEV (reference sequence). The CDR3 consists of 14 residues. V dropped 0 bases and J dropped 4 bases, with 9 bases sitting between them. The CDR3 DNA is TGTGCCAGCAGTTTATCGTTGGACAGCTATGGCTACACCTTC. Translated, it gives CASSLSLDSYGYTF.

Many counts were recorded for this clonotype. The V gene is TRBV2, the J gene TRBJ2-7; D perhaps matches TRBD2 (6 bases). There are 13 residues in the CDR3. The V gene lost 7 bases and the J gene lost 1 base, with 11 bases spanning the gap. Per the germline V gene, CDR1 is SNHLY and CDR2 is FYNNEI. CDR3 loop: CASKSGRSYEQYF. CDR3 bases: TGTGCCAGCAAGAGCGGGCGGTCCTACGAGCAGTACTTC.

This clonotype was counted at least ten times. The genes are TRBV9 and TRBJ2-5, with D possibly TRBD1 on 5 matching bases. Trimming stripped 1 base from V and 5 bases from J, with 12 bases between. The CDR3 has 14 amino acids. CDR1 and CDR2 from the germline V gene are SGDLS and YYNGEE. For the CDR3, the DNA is TGTGCCAGCAGCGTAAGGGGATTTGAGGAGACCCAGTACTTC. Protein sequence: CASSVRGFEETQYF.

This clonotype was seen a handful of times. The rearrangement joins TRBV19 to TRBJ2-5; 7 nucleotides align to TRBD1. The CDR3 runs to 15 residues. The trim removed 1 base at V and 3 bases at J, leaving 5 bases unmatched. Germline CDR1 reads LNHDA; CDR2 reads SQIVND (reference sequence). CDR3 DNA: TGTGCCAGTAGTATAGCCCCGGGACAGAAAGAGACCCAGTACTTC. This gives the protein CASSIAPGQKETQYF.

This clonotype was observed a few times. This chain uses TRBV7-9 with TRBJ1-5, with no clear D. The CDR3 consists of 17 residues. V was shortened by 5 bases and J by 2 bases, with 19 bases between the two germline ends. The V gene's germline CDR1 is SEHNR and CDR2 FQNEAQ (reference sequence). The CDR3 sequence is CASSHGKTGRGNQPQHF. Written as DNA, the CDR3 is TGTGCCAGCAGCCACGGTAAGACCGGCCGTGGCAATCAGCCCCAGCATTTT. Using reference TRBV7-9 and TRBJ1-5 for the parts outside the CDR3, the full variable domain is DTGVSQNPRHKITKRGQNVTFRCDPISEHNRLYWYRQTLGQGPEFLTYFQNEAQLEKSRLLSDRFSAERPKGSFSTLEIQRTEQGDSAMYLCASSHGKTGRGNQPQHFGDGTRLSIL.